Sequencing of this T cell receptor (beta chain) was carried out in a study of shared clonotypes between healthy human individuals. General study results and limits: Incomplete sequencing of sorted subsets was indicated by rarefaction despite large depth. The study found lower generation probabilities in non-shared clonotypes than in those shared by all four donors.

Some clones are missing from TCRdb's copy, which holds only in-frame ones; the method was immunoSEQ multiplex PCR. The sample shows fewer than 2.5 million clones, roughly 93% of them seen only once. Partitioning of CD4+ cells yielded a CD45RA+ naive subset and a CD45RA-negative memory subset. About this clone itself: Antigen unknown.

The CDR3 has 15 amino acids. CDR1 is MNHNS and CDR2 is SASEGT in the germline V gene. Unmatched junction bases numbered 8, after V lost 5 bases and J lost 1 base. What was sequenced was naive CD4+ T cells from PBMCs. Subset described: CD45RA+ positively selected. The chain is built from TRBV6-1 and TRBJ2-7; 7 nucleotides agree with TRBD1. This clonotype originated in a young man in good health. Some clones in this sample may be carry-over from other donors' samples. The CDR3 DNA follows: TGTGCCAGCAGTCTGACAGGGTACGCTTCCTACGAGCAGTACTTC. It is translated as CASSLTGYASYEQYF.